This T cell receptor (beta chain) was observed in a study of cytomegalovirus exposure and HLA in healthy donors. On the study more broadly: The same platform was used for the 130 or so validation repertoires as for the approximately 730 first-cohort repertoires, as reported in a later analysis. Study-wide findings and caveats: For most TCR sequences rarity was the rule, although some public TCRs occurred in many donors. The listing of about 150 TCR beta chains classed them as cytomegalovirus-associated. A classifier reportedly called cytomegalovirus status with high sensitivity and specificity.

The CDR3 is 10 amino acids. V was pared by 11 bases and J by 1 base, with 6 bases between. Germline lookup yields CDR1 MNHEY and CDR2 SVGAGI. This table comes from immunoSEQ multiplex PCR, and its TCRdb copy is limited to in-frame clones, with some not included. The table includes just under 150,000 clones, roughly 90% detected once. To note about this clone: The antigen is not known.

The receptor's source is a man aged 18 to 29 in good health and CMV-seropositive. V is TRBV6-5 and J is TRBJ2-7, with unresolved D. Sample: PBMCs. CDR3 nucleotides: TGTGCCTCGGGTTCCTACGAGCAGTACTTC. It encodes CASGSYEQYF.